Listed below are T cell receptor beta chains from one sample, sequenced in a study of T-cell reconstitution after alpha-beta-depleted transplantation in children. One entry per CDR3 protein, called by TCRdb with MiXCR from the PCR reads. The table shows some 530,000 distinct CDR3 sequences, with roughly an eighth occurring only once. The sample was PBMCs from the stem cell graft donor, taken from the stem cell graft. The receptors come from a human donor who donated a stem cell graft to a child with combined immunodeficiency. Each CDR3 is given with its conserved first and last residue. A D gene is named only where the DNA matches it firmly. The size field is filled for only some rows; it gives once, few, many or a size class.

v_call: TRBV7-8
d_call: .
cdr3_length: 16
j_call: TRBJ2-3
clone_size: .
cdr3_nt: TGTGCCAGCAGCCCCAGCCGGGTCTGGGCCACAGATACGCAGTATTTT
cdr3_aa: CASSPSRVWATDTQYF

v_call: TRBV24-1
d_call: .
cdr3_length: 11
j_call: TRBJ2-1
clone_size: few
cdr3_nt: TGTGCCACCAGTAGAATAGGTGAGCAGTTCTTC
cdr3_aa: CATSRIGEQFF

v_call: TRBV4-3
d_call: .
cdr3_length: 14
j_call: TRBJ2-1
clone_size: .
cdr3_nt: TGCGCCAGCAGCCAACAGAGCTCCTACAATGAGCAGTTCTTC
cdr3_aa: CASSQQSSYNEQFF

v_call: TRBV24-1
d_call: .
cdr3_length: 18
j_call: TRBJ2-7
clone_size: .
cdr3_nt: TGTGCCACCAGTGATTTTCCGGGGTCTCATCGGTCTAACTACGAGCAGTACTTC
cdr3_aa: CATSDFPGSHRSNYEQYF

v_call: TRBV12-5
d_call: .
cdr3_length: 13
j_call: TRBJ1-1
clone_size: few
cdr3_nt: TGTGCTAGTGGTTTGGAGGTGGGCACTGAAGCTTTCTTT
cdr3_aa: CASGLEVGTEAFF

v_call: TRBV12-3/TRBV12-4
d_call: TRBD2
cdr3_length: 14
j_call: TRBJ2-7
clone_size: .
cdr3_nt: TGTGCCAGCACCCTAAGACTAGCGGAGGGCCGGCAGTACTTC
cdr3_aa: CASTLRLAEGRQYF

v_call: TRBV20-1
d_call: .
cdr3_length: 14
j_call: TRBJ2-3
clone_size: .
cdr3_nt: TGCAGTGCTCCCCAGGTTCTAAGCACAGATACGCAGTATTTT
cdr3_aa: CSAPQVLSTDTQYF

v_call: TRBV6-1
d_call: TRBD2
cdr3_length: 17
j_call: TRBJ2-2
clone_size: .
cdr3_nt: TGTGCCAGCAGGCGAGCGGGGGGGTTACAGGGGACCGGGGAGCTGTTTTTT
cdr3_aa: CASRRAGGLQGTGELFF

v_call: TRBV6-1
d_call: .
cdr3_length: 13
j_call: TRBJ2-3
clone_size: .
cdr3_nt: TGTGCCAGCAGTCCCGGGCCTCAAGATACGCAGTATTTT
cdr3_aa: CASSPGPQDTQYF

v_call: TRBV9
d_call: TRBD2
cdr3_length: 16
j_call: TRBJ2-7
clone_size: many
cdr3_nt: TGTGCCAGCAGCGTAGGCGGGGGATTCAACTCCTACGAGCAGTACTTC
cdr3_aa: CASSVGGGFNSYEQYF

v_call: TRBV20-1
d_call: TRBD1
cdr3_length: 12
j_call: TRBJ2-7
clone_size: many
cdr3_nt: TGCAGTGCCAGACAGGGGGCTTACGAGCAGTACTTC
cdr3_aa: CSARQGAYEQYF

v_call: TRBV12-3/TRBV12-4
d_call: .
cdr3_length: 13
j_call: TRBJ1-2
clone_size: .
cdr3_nt: TGTGCCAGCAGTTTTGGGGACATCTATGGCTACACCTTC
cdr3_aa: CASSFGDIYGYTF

v_call: TRBV6-5
d_call: TRBD2
cdr3_length: 16
j_call: TRBJ2-2
clone_size: few
cdr3_nt: TGTGCCAGCAGTACTAGCGGGAGGGCGAACACCGGGGAGCTGTTTTTT
cdr3_aa: CASSTSGRANTGELFF

v_call: TRBV19
d_call: .
cdr3_length: 14
j_call: TRBJ2-7
clone_size: .
cdr3_nt: TGTGCCAGTAGTATAGACCGGGACCCTCAAGAGCAGTACTTC
cdr3_aa: CASSIDRDPQEQYF

v_call: TRBV6-5
d_call: .
cdr3_length: 14
j_call: TRBJ1-4
clone_size: .
cdr3_nt: TGTGCCAGCAGTTATGCAGGGGCTAATGAAAAACTGTTTTTT
cdr3_aa: CASSYAGANEKLFF

v_call: TRBV6-2/TRBV6-3
d_call: .
cdr3_length: 14
j_call: TRBJ2-2
clone_size: .
cdr3_nt: TGTGCCAGCAGTTACCTCCTCCTTTCCGGGGAGCTGTTTTTT
cdr3_aa: CASSYLLLSGELFF

v_call: TRBV4-1
d_call: TRBD2
cdr3_length: 15
j_call: TRBJ2-1
clone_size: .
cdr3_nt: TGCGCCAGCAGCCAAGTGGGACTAGCCCCCAATGAGCAGTTCTTC
cdr3_aa: CASSQVGLAPNEQFF

v_call: TRBV12-3/TRBV12-4
d_call: .
cdr3_length: 13
j_call: TRBJ2-7
clone_size: few
cdr3_nt: TGTGCCAGCAGTTTTGGAAGCACCTACGAGCAGTACTTC
cdr3_aa: CASSFGSTYEQYF

v_call: TRBV7-2
d_call: TRBD1
cdr3_length: 14
j_call: TRBJ2-7
clone_size: few
cdr3_nt: TGTGCCAGCAGCTTAGTGGCAGGGGGCTTCGAGCAGTACTTC
cdr3_aa: CASSLVAGGFEQYF

v_call: TRBV7-2
d_call: TRBD1
cdr3_length: 14
j_call: TRBJ2-7
clone_size: many
cdr3_nt: TGTGCCAGCAGAATGGGACAGGGTACCACCGAGCAGTACTTC
cdr3_aa: CASRMGQGTTEQYF

v_call: TRBV19
d_call: .
cdr3_length: 14
j_call: TRBJ2-7
clone_size: .
cdr3_nt: TGTGCCAGTAGTATAGCGGACTCCACCTACGAGCAGTACTTC
cdr3_aa: CASSIADSTYEQYF

v_call: TRBV10-3
d_call: TRBD2
cdr3_length: 14
j_call: TRBJ2-3
clone_size: many
cdr3_nt: TGTGCCATCAAAAGCGGGAGTTCCACAGATACGCAGTATTTT
cdr3_aa: CAIKSGSSTDTQYF

v_call: TRBV24-1
d_call: .
cdr3_length: 15
j_call: TRBJ2-7
clone_size: many
cdr3_nt: TGTGCCACCAGTGATTCGGCGACAGCCTCCTACGAGCAGTACTTC
cdr3_aa: CATSDSATASYEQYF

v_call: TRBV11-3
d_call: TRBD2
cdr3_length: 13
j_call: TRBJ2-1
clone_size: many
cdr3_nt: TGTGCCAGTGGGGGGGGCTCCTACAATGAGCAGTTCTTC
cdr3_aa: CASGGGSYNEQFF

v_call: TRBV4-3
d_call: .
cdr3_length: 15
j_call: TRBJ2-5
clone_size: few
cdr3_nt: TGCGCCAGCAGCCAAGACTTTTCTGCGAGTGAGACCCAGTACTTC
cdr3_aa: CASSQDFSASETQYF

v_call: TRBV4-2
d_call: TRBD1
cdr3_length: 13
j_call: TRBJ1-6
clone_size: .
cdr3_nt: TGTGCCAGCAGTGAGGAGGGGGCTACACCCCTCCACTTT
cdr3_aa: CASSEEGATPLHF

v_call: TRBV5-1
d_call: TRBD1
cdr3_length: 14
j_call: TRBJ2-7
clone_size: .
cdr3_nt: TGCGCCAGCAGCTGGACCGGGACAGGGCGGGAGCAGTACTTC
cdr3_aa: CASSWTGTGREQYF

v_call: TRBV7-8
d_call: TRBD1
cdr3_length: 16
j_call: TRBJ2-1
clone_size: few
cdr3_nt: TGTGCCAGCAGCTTCCCGCTAGGGACAGCTAACAATGAGCAGTTCTTC
cdr3_aa: CASSFPLGTANNEQFF

v_call: TRBV4-1
d_call: .
cdr3_length: 15
j_call: TRBJ1-2
clone_size: .
cdr3_nt: TGCGCCAGCAGCTACGGGACCCTAGCTAACTATGGCTACACCTTC
cdr3_aa: CASSYGTLANYGYTF

v_call: TRBV6-2/TRBV6-3
d_call: TRBD2
cdr3_length: 16
j_call: TRBJ2-7
clone_size: many
cdr3_nt: TGTGCCAGCAGAACCGGGACTAGCGGGAAGAGCTACGAGCAGTACTTC
cdr3_aa: CASRTGTSGKSYEQYF

v_call: TRBV24-1
d_call: TRBD2
cdr3_length: 12
j_call: TRBJ2-1
clone_size: many
cdr3_nt: TGTGCCACCCAGACTAGCTTTGGGGAGCAGTTCTTC
cdr3_aa: CATQTSFGEQFF

v_call: TRBV29-1
d_call: .
cdr3_length: 13
j_call: TRBJ1-1
clone_size: .
cdr3_nt: TGCAGCGTTGGGGAGAGGGGCTGGACTGAAGCTTTCTTT
cdr3_aa: CSVGERGWTEAFF

v_call: TRBV7-8
d_call: .
cdr3_length: 14
j_call: TRBJ2-7
clone_size: .
cdr3_nt: TGTGCCAGCAGCTTATTGGGGGCTACCTACGAGCAGTACTTC
cdr3_aa: CASSLLGATYEQYF

v_call: TRBV6-2/TRBV6-3
d_call: .
cdr3_length: 13
j_call: TRBJ2-2
clone_size: few
cdr3_nt: TGTGCCAGCAGTTACCGGAGGCCCGGGGAGCTGTTTTTT
cdr3_aa: CASSYRRPGELFF

v_call: TRBV20-1
d_call: TRBD2
cdr3_length: 13
j_call: TRBJ2-1
clone_size: .
cdr3_nt: TGCAGTGCTAGCGGGAGGCTCCACAATGAGCAGTTCTTC
cdr3_aa: CSASGRLHNEQFF

v_call: TRBV7-9
d_call: .
cdr3_length: 12
j_call: TRBJ2-5
clone_size: many
cdr3_nt: TGTGCCAGCAGCTCCCTAGGGGAGACCCAGTACTTC
cdr3_aa: CASSSLGETQYF

v_call: TRBV7-3
d_call: .
cdr3_length: 13
j_call: TRBJ1-1
clone_size: .
cdr3_nt: TGTGCCAGCAGATTAACACAGAACACTGAAGCTTTCTTT
cdr3_aa: CASRLTQNTEAFF

v_call: TRBV12-3/TRBV12-4
d_call: TRBD2
cdr3_length: 16
j_call: TRBJ2-3
clone_size: few
cdr3_nt: TGTGCCAGCAGTTGGGGAGCGGGGGGGGCGTCAGATACGCAGTATTTT
cdr3_aa: CASSWGAGGASDTQYF

v_call: TRBV29-1
d_call: TRBD2
cdr3_length: 17
j_call: TRBJ2-1
clone_size: .
cdr3_nt: TGCAGCGTTGCCCTCGGGGGGCGGGAGGGTCTGTACAATGAGCAGTTCTTC
cdr3_aa: CSVALGGREGLYNEQFF

v_call: TRBV15
d_call: .
cdr3_length: 14
j_call: TRBJ2-7
clone_size: many
cdr3_nt: TGTGCCACCAGCAGAGAAATACAGGGCCCCGAGCAGTACTTC
cdr3_aa: CATSREIQGPEQYF

v_call: TRBV11-2
d_call: TRBD1
cdr3_length: 15
j_call: TRBJ2-7
clone_size: .
cdr3_nt: TGTGCCAGCAGCCCAGGACAGGACGGGCGCTACGAGCAGTACTTC
cdr3_aa: CASSPGQDGRYEQYF

v_call: TRBV5-1
d_call: .
cdr3_length: 14
j_call: TRBJ2-3
clone_size: many
cdr3_nt: TGCGCCAGCAGCCAACAGAAGGCCACAGATACGCAGTATTTT
cdr3_aa: CASSQQKATDTQYF

v_call: TRBV12-3/TRBV12-4
d_call: .
cdr3_length: 14
j_call: TRBJ2-1
clone_size: many
cdr3_nt: TGTGCCAGCAGTTTAGGGGAGAGGGGCAATGAGCAGTTCTTC
cdr3_aa: CASSLGERGNEQFF

v_call: TRBV12-3/TRBV12-4
d_call: TRBD2
cdr3_length: 12
j_call: TRBJ2-3
clone_size: .
cdr3_nt: TGTGCCAGCAGCGCGGGGGGCAGTACGCAGTATTTT
cdr3_aa: CASSAGGSTQYF

v_call: TRBV30
d_call: TRBD1
cdr3_length: 14
j_call: TRBJ1-4
clone_size: few
cdr3_nt: TGTGCCTGGAGACGGACAGGGGAAGGAGAAAAACTGTTTTTT
cdr3_aa: CAWRRTGEGEKLFF

v_call: TRBV29-1
d_call: TRBD1
cdr3_length: 13
j_call: TRBJ1-1
clone_size: many
cdr3_nt: TGCAGCGTCCGGACAGGGATGAACACTGAAGCTTTCTTT
cdr3_aa: CSVRTGMNTEAFF

v_call: TRBV9
d_call: .
cdr3_length: 16
j_call: TRBJ2-2
clone_size: many
cdr3_nt: TGTGCCAGCAGCCCCCGGTCTAGGGGGGATACCGGGGAGCTGTTTTTT
cdr3_aa: CASSPRSRGDTGELFF

v_call: TRBV7-3
d_call: TRBD2
cdr3_length: 16
j_call: TRBJ2-2
clone_size: few
cdr3_nt: TGTGCCAGCAGCTTAATGGGCGGGGGGAACACCGGGGAGCTGTTTTTT
cdr3_aa: CASSLMGGGNTGELFF

v_call: TRBV11-3
d_call: TRBD1
cdr3_length: 14
j_call: TRBJ1-1
clone_size: .
cdr3_nt: TGTGCCAGCAGCCCTTTGAACAGGGGCGCTGAAGCTTTCTTT
cdr3_aa: CASSPLNRGAEAFF

v_call: TRBV15
d_call: .
cdr3_length: 15
j_call: TRBJ1-2
clone_size: many
cdr3_nt: TGTGCCACCAGCAGAGACCCGGGCAGCATCTATGGCTACACCTTC
cdr3_aa: CATSRDPGSIYGYTF

v_call: TRBV5-1
d_call: .
cdr3_length: 15
j_call: TRBJ2-5
clone_size: many
cdr3_nt: TGCGCCAGCAGCTTGCGCCTTGGAGGGGAAGAGACCCAGTACTTC
cdr3_aa: CASSLRLGGEETQYF

v_call: TRBV5-1
d_call: .
cdr3_length: 15
j_call: TRBJ2-5
clone_size: once
cdr3_nt: TGCGCCAGCAGCTCATTTGCCCCAGGGGAAGAGACCCAGTACTTC
cdr3_aa: CASSSFAPGEETQYF

v_call: TRBV27
d_call: TRBD2
cdr3_length: 15
j_call: TRBJ2-2
clone_size: few
cdr3_nt: TGTGCCAGCAGTTCTCGCGGGGGGTACGCCGGGGAGCTGTTTTTT
cdr3_aa: CASSSRGGYAGELFF

v_call: TRBV12-3/TRBV12-4
d_call: TRBD2
cdr3_length: 14
j_call: TRBJ2-1
clone_size: few
cdr3_nt: TGTGCCAGCAGTCCGAGAGGGACTAGCGGTGAGCAGTTCTTC
cdr3_aa: CASSPRGTSGEQFF

v_call: TRBV4-3
d_call: .
cdr3_length: 14
j_call: TRBJ1-1
clone_size: few
cdr3_nt: TGCGCCAGCAGCCAGGGCCAGGGGTTCACTGAAGCTTTCTTT
cdr3_aa: CASSQGQGFTEAFF